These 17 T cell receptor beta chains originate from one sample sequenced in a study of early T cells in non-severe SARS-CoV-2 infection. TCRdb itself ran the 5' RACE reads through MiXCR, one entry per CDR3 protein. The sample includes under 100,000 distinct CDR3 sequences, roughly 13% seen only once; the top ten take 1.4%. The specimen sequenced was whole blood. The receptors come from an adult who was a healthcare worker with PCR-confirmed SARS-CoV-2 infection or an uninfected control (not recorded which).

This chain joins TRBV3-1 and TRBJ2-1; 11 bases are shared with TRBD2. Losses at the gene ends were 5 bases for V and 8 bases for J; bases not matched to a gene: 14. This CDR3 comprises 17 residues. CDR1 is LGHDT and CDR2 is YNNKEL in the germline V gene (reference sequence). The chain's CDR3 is CASSSRQNSLAGDEQFF. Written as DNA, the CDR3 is TGTGCCAGCAGCTCACGCCAGAATTCACTAGCGGGGGATGAGCAGTTCTTC.

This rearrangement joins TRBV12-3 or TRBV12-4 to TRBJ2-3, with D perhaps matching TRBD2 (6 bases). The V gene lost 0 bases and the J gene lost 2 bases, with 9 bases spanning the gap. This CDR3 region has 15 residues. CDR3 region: CASSLAGGITDTQYF. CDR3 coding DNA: TGTGCCAGCAGTTTAGCGGGGGGAATCACAGATACGCAGTATTTT.

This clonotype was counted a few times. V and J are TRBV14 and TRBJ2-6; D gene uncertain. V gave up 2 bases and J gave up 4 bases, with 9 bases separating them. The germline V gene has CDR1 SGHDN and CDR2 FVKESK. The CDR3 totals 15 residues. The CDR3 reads CASSQNLRGANVLTF. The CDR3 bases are TGTGCCAGCAGCCAAAACCTCCGAGGGGCCAACGTCCTGACTTTC.

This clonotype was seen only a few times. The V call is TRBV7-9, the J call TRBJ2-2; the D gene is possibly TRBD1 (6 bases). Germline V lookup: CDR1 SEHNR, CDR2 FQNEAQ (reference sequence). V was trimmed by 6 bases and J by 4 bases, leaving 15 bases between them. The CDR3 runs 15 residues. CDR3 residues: CASRLNRDGTGELFF. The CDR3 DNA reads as TGTGCCAGCAGGCTTAACAGGGATGGCACCGGGGAGCTGTTTTTT. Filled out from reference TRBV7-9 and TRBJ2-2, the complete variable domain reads DTGVSQNPRHKITKRGQNVTFRCDPISEHNRLYWYRQTLGQGPEFLTYFQNEAQLEKSRLLSDRFSAERPKGSFSTLEIQRTEQGDSAMYLCASRLNRDGTGELFFGEGSRLTVL.

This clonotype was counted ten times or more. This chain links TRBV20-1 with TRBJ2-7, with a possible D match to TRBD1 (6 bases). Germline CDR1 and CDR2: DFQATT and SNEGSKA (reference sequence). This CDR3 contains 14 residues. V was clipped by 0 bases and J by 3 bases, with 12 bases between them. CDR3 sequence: CSARDMGHLYEQYF. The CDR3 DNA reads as TGCAGTGCTAGAGATATGGGACACCTCTACGAGCAGTACTTC.

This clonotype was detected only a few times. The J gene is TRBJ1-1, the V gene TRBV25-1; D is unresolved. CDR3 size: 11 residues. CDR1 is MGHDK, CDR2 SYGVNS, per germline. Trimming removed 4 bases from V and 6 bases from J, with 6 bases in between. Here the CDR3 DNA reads TGTGCCAGCAGTGGTCTGGCTGAAGCTTTCTTT. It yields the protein CASSGLAEAFF.

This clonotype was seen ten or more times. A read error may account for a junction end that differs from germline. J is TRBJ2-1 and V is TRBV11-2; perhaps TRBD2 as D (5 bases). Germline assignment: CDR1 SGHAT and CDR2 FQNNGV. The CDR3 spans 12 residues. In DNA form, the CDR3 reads TGTGCCAGCACCTTAGTCCCGGGGATCCCGTTCTTC. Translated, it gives CASTLVPGIPFF.

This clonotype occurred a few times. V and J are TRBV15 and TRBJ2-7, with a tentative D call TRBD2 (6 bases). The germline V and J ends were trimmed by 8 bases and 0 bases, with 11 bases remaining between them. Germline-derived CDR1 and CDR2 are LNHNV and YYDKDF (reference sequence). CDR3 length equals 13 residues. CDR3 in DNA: TGTGCCACCCGGGCCGGGAGCTCCTACGAGCAGTACTTC. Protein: CATRAGSSYEQYF.

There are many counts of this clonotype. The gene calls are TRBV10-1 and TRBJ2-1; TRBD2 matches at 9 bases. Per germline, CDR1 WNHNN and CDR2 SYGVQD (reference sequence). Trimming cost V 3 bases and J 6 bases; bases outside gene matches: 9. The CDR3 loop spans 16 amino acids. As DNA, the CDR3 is TGCGCCAGCAGTGATCCCAGCGGGGGGCTTGGCAATGAGCAGTTCTTC. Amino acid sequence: CASSDPSGGLGNEQFF.

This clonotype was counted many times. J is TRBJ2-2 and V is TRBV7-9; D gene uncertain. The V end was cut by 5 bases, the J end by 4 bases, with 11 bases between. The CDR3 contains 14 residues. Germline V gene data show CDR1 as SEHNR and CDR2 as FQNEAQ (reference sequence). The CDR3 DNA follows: TGTGCCAGCAGCCCGACACCTCCCACCGGGGAGCTGTTTTTT. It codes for CASSPTPPTGELFF.

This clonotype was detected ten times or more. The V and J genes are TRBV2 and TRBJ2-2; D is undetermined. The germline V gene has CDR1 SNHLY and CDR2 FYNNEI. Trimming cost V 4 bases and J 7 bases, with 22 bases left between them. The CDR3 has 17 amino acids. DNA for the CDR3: TGTGCCAGCAGTGCTCGTTATGAGGTTACTCCACTCGGGGAGCTGTTTTTT. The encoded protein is CASSARYEVTPLGELFF.

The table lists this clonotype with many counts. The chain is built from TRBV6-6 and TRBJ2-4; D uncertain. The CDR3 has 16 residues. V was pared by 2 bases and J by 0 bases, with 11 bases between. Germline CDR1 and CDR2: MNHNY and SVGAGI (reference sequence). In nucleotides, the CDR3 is TGTGCCAGCAGTTACGCGGCTTTACTAGCCAAAAACATTCAGTACTTC. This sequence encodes CASSYAALLAKNIQYF.

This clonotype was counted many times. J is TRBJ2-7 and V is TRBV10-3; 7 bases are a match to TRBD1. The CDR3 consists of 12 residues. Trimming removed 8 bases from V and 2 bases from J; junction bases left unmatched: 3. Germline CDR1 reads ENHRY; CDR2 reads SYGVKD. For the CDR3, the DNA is TGTGCCATCCGAGGACAGGCCTACGAGCAGTACTTC. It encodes CAIRGQAYEQYF.

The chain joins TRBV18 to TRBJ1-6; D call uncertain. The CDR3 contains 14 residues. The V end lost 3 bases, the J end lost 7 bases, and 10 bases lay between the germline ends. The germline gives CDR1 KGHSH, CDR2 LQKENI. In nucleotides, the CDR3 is TGTGCCAGCTCACCGGGAGGGAGGAATTCACCCCTCCACTTT. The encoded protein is CASSPGGRNSPLHF.

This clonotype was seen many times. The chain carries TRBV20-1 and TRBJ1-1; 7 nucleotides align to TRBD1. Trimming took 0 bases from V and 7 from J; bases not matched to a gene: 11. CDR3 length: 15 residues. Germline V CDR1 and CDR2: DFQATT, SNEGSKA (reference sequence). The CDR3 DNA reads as TGCAGTGCTAGAGATCCTCGACAGGGTGGGGGTGAAGCTTTCTTT. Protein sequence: CSARDPRQGGGEAFF.

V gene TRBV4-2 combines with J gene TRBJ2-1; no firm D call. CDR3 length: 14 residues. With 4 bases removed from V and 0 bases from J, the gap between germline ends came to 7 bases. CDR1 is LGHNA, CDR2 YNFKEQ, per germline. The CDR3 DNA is TGTGCCAGCAGCCCCCGGAACTCCTACAATGAGCAGTTCTTC. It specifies CASSPRNSYNEQFF.

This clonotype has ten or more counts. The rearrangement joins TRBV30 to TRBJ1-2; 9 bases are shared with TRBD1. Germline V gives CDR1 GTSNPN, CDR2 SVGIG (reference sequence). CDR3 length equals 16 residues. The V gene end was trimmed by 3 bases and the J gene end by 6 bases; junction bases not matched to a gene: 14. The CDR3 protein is CAWRGPGQGSIHGYTF. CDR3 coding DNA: TGTGCCTGGAGGGGTCCGGGACAGGGTAGCATCCATGGCTACACCTTC.